The clone carrying this T cell receptor beta chain showed up just a few times. Its antigen is as yet unknown. This entry belongs to a study of molecular identifiers for immune sequencing clone quantification. Study-wide findings and caveats: Spiked Jurkat TCR RNA equivalent to one cell was reportedly detectable in around 980,000 naive cells. Clones above 20 RNA copies held over 98% of effector molecules, under 1% in naive cells.

Germline V gene data show CDR1 as MNHEY and CDR2 as SMNVEV (reference sequence). The CDR3 runs 17 residues. Trimming pared 6 bases from V and 4 bases from J, leaving 24 bases between. With listed TCR primers and previously described methods, bulk TCR libraries were prepared. Each CDR3 protein is one row after TCRdb ran MiXCR on the PCR reads. Of about 510,000 distinct CDR3 sequences in the sample, around 23% were seen once. The sequence came from a human donor in good health. Some libraries in this study had Jurkat cell RNA spiked in. V is TRBV27 and J is TRBJ1-2, with D possibly being TRBD1 (5 bases). Sequenced sample: naive CD8+ T cells from blood, with Jurkat cell RNA spiked in. Sample subset: FACS-sorted CD8+CD4-CCR7+CD45RA+ naive T cells. CDR3 amino acids: CASSRGFRDSPPYGYTF. The CDR3 coding sequence is TGTGCCAGCAGCCGCGGATTCCGGGACTCTCCACCCTATGGCTACACCTTC.